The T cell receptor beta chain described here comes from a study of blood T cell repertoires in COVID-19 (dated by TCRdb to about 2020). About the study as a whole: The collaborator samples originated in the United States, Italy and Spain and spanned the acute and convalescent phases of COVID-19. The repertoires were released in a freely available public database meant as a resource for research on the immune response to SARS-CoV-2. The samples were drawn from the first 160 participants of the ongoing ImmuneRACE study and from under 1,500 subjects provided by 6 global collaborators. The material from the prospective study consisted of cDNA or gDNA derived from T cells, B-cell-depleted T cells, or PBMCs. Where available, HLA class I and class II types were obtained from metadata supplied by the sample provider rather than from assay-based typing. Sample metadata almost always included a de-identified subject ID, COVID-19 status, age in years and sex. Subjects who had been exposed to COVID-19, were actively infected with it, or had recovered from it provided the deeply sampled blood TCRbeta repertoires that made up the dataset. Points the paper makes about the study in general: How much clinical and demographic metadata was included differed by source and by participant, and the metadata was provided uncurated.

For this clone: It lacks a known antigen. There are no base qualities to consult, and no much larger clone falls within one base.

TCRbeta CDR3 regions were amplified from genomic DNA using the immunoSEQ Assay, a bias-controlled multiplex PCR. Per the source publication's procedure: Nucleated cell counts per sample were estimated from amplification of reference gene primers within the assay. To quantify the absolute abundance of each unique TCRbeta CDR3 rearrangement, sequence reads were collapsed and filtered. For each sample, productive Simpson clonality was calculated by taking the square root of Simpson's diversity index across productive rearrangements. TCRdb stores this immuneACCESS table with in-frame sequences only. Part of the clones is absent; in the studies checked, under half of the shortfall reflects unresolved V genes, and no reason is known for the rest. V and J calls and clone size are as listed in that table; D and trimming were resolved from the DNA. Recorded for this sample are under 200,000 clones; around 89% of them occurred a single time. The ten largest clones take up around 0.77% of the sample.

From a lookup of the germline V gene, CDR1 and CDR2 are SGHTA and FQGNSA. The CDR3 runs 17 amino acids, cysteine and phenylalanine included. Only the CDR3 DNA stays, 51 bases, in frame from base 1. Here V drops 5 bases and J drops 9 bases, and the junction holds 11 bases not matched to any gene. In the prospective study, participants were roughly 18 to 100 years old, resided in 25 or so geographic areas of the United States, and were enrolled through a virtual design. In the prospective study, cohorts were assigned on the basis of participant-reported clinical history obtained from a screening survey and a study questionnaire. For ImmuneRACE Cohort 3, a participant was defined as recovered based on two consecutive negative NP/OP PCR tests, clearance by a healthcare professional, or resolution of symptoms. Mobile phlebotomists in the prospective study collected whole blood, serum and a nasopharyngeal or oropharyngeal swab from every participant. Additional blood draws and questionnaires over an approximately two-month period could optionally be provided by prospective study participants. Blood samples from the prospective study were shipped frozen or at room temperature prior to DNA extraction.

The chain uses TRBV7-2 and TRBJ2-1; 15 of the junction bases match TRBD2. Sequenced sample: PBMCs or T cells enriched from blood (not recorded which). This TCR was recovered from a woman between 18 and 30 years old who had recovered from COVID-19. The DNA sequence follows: TGTGCCAGCAGCCCCCAAATCGGGACTAGCGGGAGGATTGAGCAGTTCTTC. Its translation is CASSPQIGTSGRIEQFF. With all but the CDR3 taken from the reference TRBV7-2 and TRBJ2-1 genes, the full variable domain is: GAGVSQSPSNKVTEKGKDVELRCDPISGHTALYWYRQSLGQGLEFLIYFQGNSAPDKSGLPSDRFSAERTGGSVSTLTIQRTQQEDSAVYLCASSPQIGTSGRIEQFFGPGTRLTVL.